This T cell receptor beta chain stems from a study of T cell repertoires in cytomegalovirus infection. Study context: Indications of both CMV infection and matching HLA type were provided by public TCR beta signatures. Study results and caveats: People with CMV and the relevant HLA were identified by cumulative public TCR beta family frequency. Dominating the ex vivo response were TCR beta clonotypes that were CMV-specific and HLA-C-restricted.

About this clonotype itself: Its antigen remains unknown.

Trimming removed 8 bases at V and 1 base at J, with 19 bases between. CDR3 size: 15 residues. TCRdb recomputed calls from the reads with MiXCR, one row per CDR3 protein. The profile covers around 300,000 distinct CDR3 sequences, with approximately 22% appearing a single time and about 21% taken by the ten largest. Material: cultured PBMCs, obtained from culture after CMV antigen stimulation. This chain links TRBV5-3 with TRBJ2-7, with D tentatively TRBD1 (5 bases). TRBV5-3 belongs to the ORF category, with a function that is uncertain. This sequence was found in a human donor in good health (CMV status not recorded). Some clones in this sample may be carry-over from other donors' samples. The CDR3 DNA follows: TGTGCCAGCAGCCCACGAAGCAGGGCATCCTACGAGCAGTACGTC. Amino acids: CASSPRSRASYEQYV.